This TCR beta chain appears in the sequencing data of a study of T cell responses to AZD1222 COVID-19 vaccine. The protocol was immunoSEQ multiplex PCR, while the TCRdb copy is restricted to in-frame clones and leaves out a portion. The table shows fewer than 150,000 clones, with 85% to 95% occurring only once. The V gene lost 4 bases and the J gene lost 2 bases, with 6 bases spanning the gap. From germline, CDR1 is MNHEY and CDR2 SMNVEV (reference sequence). CDR3 length equals 13 residues. The source is an adult in good health. The sample in question was peripheral blood, obtained on day 0 of AZD1222 vaccination. V and J are TRBV27 and TRBJ1-3; D unresolved. The DNA of the CDR3 is TGTGCCAGCAGTTGGAGCGCTGGAAACACCATATATTTT. Its protein product is CASSWSAGNTIYF.